This TCR beta chain was captured by sequencing in a study of blood T cell repertoires in COVID-19. Study background: Sites across the United States, Italy and Spain contributed samples from acute and convalescent COVID-19. T cells, B-cell-depleted T cells, or PBMCs provided the cDNA or gDNA that served as material.

The CDR3 totals 13 residues. V was cut by 6 bases and J by 3 bases, with 11 bases left in between. Germline V lookup: CDR1 MDHEN, CDR2 SYDVKM. Original handling: From reference gene primer amplification, estimates of nucleated cell counts were derived. Method: immunoSEQ multiplex PCR; TCRdb's copy keeps in-frame clones and lacks some. V, J and clone size reflect that table, while D and trimming were determined from the DNA. Seen here are about 87,000 clones, around 86% observed once, and the top ten hold about 2%. V usage is TRBV28 and J usage is TRBJ1-1; TRBD1 might be the D (6 bases). The TCR originated in a woman aged 70-85 years with acute or convalescent COVID-19. Sequenced sample: peripheral blood. CDR3 in amino acids: CASREGGYTEAFF. The CDR3, as DNA: TGTGCCAGCAGGGAGGGGGGGTACACTGAAGCTTTCTTT. Full variable domain (missing parts from reference TRBV28 and TRBJ1-1): DVKVTQSSRYLVKRTGEKVFLECVQDMDHENMFWYRQDPGLGLRLIYFSYDVKMKEKGDIPEGYSVSREKKERFSLILESASTNQTSMYLCASREGGYTEAFFGQGTRLTVV.